Listed here are 29 T cell receptor beta chains from one sample, sequenced in a study of cytomegalovirus exposure and HLA in healthy donors. PCR primers comprised 60 Vbeta and 13 Jbeta primers. Sequencing used immunoSEQ multiplex PCR; TCRdb keeps in-frame clones, though not all of them. The sample records 130,000 to 150,000 clones, about 73% being singletons. The sample was PBMCs. These receptors all come from a man aged 35-49 years in good health and CMV-seropositive.

The genes are TRBV4-3 and TRBJ2-4; D gene ambiguous. This CDR3 comprises 18 residues. V was shortened by 0 bases and J by 0 bases, with 15 bases between the two germline ends. The V gene's germline CDR1 is LGHNA and CDR2 YSLEER. In DNA, the CDR3 is TGCGCCAGCAGCCAAGACGGCCCGGGTTTTATAGCCAAAAACATTCAGTACTTC. As protein: CASSQDGPGFIAKNIQYF.

The CDR3 region is CASSQPGQYNSPLHF. CDR3 sequence (DNA): TGCGCCAGCAGCCAGCCGGGACAGTATAATTCACCCCTCCACTTT. The chain carries TRBV4-1 and TRBJ1-6; 7 bases map to TRBD1. V dropped 3 bases and J dropped 4; count of bases not matched to a gene: 3. CDR1 and CDR2 from the germline V gene are MGHRA and YSYEKL. The CDR3 is made up of 15 amino acids.

The chain uses TRBV7-8 and TRBJ1-3; D unclear. V was shortened by 0 bases and J by 2 bases, with 8 bases between the two germline ends. Germline-derived CDR1 and CDR2 are SGHVS and FQNEAQ. The length of the CDR3 is 15 residues. CDR3 DNA: TGTGCCAGCAGCTTAGCCGGTTTCACTGGAAACACCATATATTTT. Protein: CASSLAGFTGNTIYF.

This chain links TRBV6-1 with TRBJ1-5; 9 positions agree with TRBD1. Unmatched junction bases numbered 11, after V lost 4 bases and J lost 7 bases. In germline, CDR1 is MNHNS, CDR2 SASEGT. This CDR3 has 16 amino acids. The CDR3 sequence: CASSGGQGLERQPQHF. Written as DNA, the CDR3 is TGTGCCAGCAGTGGGGGACAGGGTCTAGAGAGGCAGCCCCAGCATTTT.

This CDR3 is CAWSATGGGYGYTF. The CDR3 coding sequence is TGTGCCTGGAGTGCGACAGGGGGCGGCTATGGCTACACCTTC. J is TRBJ1-2 and V is TRBV30, with TRBD1 matching 10 bases. The CDR3 sequence is 14 residues long. J was trimmed by 4 bases and V by 1 base; bases with no gene match: 3. CDR1 and CDR2 from the germline V gene are GTSNPN and SVGIG (reference sequence).

V usage is TRBV7-2 and J usage is TRBJ1-2, with D unresolved. This CDR3 is 14 amino acids long. The germline V gene has CDR1 SGHTA and CDR2 FQGNSA. V gave up 3 bases and J gave up 8 bases, with 16 bases separating them. In DNA, the CDR3 is TGTGCCAGCAGCTTTAGGCCATCCCAGGTGGGCTACACCTTC. It specifies CASSFRPSQVGYTF.

The rearrangement joins TRBV28 to TRBJ1-5, with D hard to call. Germline CDR1 MDHEN, CDR2 SYDVKM. This CDR3 contains 15 residues. V gave up 1 base and J gave up 3 bases, with 10 bases separating them. CDR3: CASSLLGSLNQPQHF. The CDR3 DNA reads TGTGCCAGCAGTTTATTGGGCAGCCTCAATCAGCCCCAGCATTTT.

CDR3 nucleotide sequence: TGTGCCTGGAGTTGGGCAGTATTAACAGATACGCAGTATTTT. It is translated as CAWSWAVLTDTQYF. The chain joins TRBV30 to TRBJ2-3; unclear D gene. CDR3 length: 14 residues. V dropped 2 bases and J dropped 3 bases, with 12 bases sitting between them. Germline V CDR1 and CDR2: GTSNPN, SVGIG (reference sequence). The whole variable domain, remainder taken from reference TRBV30 and TRBJ2-3, is SQTIHQWPATLVQPVGSPLSLECTVEGTSNPNLYWYRQAAGRGLQLLFYSVGIGQISSEVPQNLSASRPQDRQFILSSKKLLLSDSGFYLCAWSWAVLTDTQYFGPGTRLTVL.

The J gene is TRBJ2-5, the V gene TRBV6-6; the match to TRBD2 covers 7 bases. The V segment lost 8 bases and the J segment 5 bases; nucleotides outside the gene matches: 11. Germline CDR1 and CDR2: MNHNY and SVGAGI (reference sequence). This CDR3 region has 14 residues. CDR3 amino acids: CASATREGLETQYF. Here the CDR3 DNA reads TGTGCCAGCGCAACTAGGGAGGGCTTGGAGACCCAGTACTTC.

The chain employs TRBV28 and TRBJ2-6; TRBD1 agrees at 7 bases. Trimming took 6 bases from V and 2 from J; bases not matched to a gene: 4. This CDR3 contains 15 residues. Germline lookup yields CDR1 MDHEN and CDR2 SYDVKM. The CDR3 DNA follows: TGTGCCAGCAGCCTAAGGGGGCCTGGGGCCAACGTCCTGACTTTC. This codes for CASSLRGPGANVLTF.

J is TRBJ2-7 and V is TRBV7-3, with TRBD1 matching 7 bases. CDR3 length: 13 residues. Germline lookup yields CDR1 SGHTA and CDR2 FQGTGA. The V segment lost 5 bases and the J segment 8 bases; nucleotides outside the gene matches: 9. DNA for the CDR3: TGTGCCAGCAGCGATAGACAGGGTACTAAGCAGTACTTC. This codes for CASSDRQGTKQYF.

The genes are TRBV7-9 and TRBJ2-5, with D hard to call. CDR1 SEHNR and CDR2 FQNEAQ come from the germline V gene (reference sequence). This CDR3 has 14 amino acids. Trimming pared 3 bases from V and 2 bases from J, leaving 10 bases between. This CDR3 is CASSFLVQQETQYF. The CDR3 DNA follows: TGTGCCAGCAGCTTTTTGGTACAGCAAGAGACCCAGTACTTC.

The chain carries TRBV5-4 and TRBJ2-2; 16 bases are shared with TRBD2. Germline CDR1 and CDR2: SGHNT and YYREEE (reference sequence). With 3 bases clipped from V and 4 bases from J, the junction kept 6 bases outside the gene matches. The CDR3 is 18 amino acids. The chain's CDR3 is CASSWGLAGGPGTGELFF. The CDR3 DNA reads TGTGCCAGCAGCTGGGGACTAGCGGGAGGGCCCGGCACCGGGGAGCTGTTTTTT.

The chain couples TRBV19 to TRBJ2-7; 9 nucleotides agree with TRBD2. J gave up 2 bases and V 10 bases, and 9 bases lay outside the gene matches. The germline CDR1 and CDR2 sequences are LNHDA and SQIVND (reference sequence). CDR3 size: 14 residues. CDR3 region: CATGLAGAAYEQYF. CDR3 bases: TGTGCCACCGGATTAGCGGGAGCCGCCTACGAGCAGTACTTC.

This chain joins TRBV7-2 and TRBJ2-1; D is perhaps TRBD2 (5 bases). Germline lookup yields CDR1 SGHTA and CDR2 FQGNSA. This CDR3 contains 13 residues. Trimming stripped 5 bases from V and 7 bases from J, with 12 bases between. CDR3 sequence: CASSPSRGNEQFF. In DNA form, the CDR3 reads TGTGCCAGCAGCCCCTCTAGAGGGAATGAGCAGTTCTTC.

The rearrangement joins TRBV29-1 to TRBJ1-5, with D possibly TRBD1 on 5 matching bases. This CDR3 has 18 residues. Between the trimmed V and J ends, which lost 0 bases and 1 base, there was a span of 19 bases. Germline V gives CDR1 SQVTM, CDR2 ANQGSEA. The CDR3 region has the DNA TGCAGCGTTGAAGATAAGGCCGACAGATGGGTGAGCAATCAGCCCCAGCATTTT. Its translation is CSVEDKADRWVSNQPQHF.

A note on this clone: Germline is not matched at one junction end, which may reflect a read error. Other DNA variants within this sample encode the same CDR3. The V gene is TRBV4-2, the J gene TRBJ2-3, with TRBD2 matching 7 bases. Germline CDR1 reads LGHNA; CDR2 reads YNFKEQ. CDR3 size: 15 residues. The CDR3 DNA is TGTGCCAGCAGCCAAGAAAAGGCGGCGGGGGATACGCAGTACTTT. This sequence encodes CASSQEKAAGDTQYF.

The gene calls are TRBV9 and TRBJ2-2; the D gene is possibly TRBD1 (8 bases). The V gene lost 2 bases and the J gene lost 4 bases, with 21 bases spanning the gap. Germline lookup yields CDR1 SGDLS and CDR2 YYNGEE. This CDR3 has 18 amino acids. The CDR3 DNA is TGTGCCAGCAGCGTGGGCGCGTTGACAGGGGAGGGCACCGGGGAGCTGTTTTTT. This codes for CASSVGALTGEGTGELFF.

The chain has TRBV19 and TRBJ1-3; the D is unclear. The V end was cut by 3 bases, the J end by 3 bases, with 15 bases between. Germline V gene lookup returns CDR1 LNHDA and CDR2 SQIVND (reference sequence). This CDR3 is 16 amino acids long. The CDR3, as DNA: TGTGCCAGTAGTATCTCCGGACGGGGATTTGGAAACACCATATATTTT. Translated: CASSISGRGFGNTIYF. Supplemented by reference TRBV19 and TRBJ1-3, the full variable domain reads DGGITQSPKYLFRKEGQNVTLSCEQNLNHDAMYWYRQDPGQGLRLIYYSQIVNDFQKGDIAEGYSVSREKKESFPLTVTSAQKNPTAFYLCASSISGRGFGNTIYFGEGSWLTVV.

The sample holds a few counts of this clone. The V and J genes are TRBV4-1 and TRBJ1-6, with unresolved D. The germline gives CDR1 MGHRA, CDR2 YSYEKL. The CDR3 consists of 16 residues. Trimming shortened V by 0 bases and J by 10 bases, and 16 bases separated the two germline ends. CDR3 protein: CASSQDYNTRGSPLHF. DNA for the CDR3: TGCGCCAGCAGCCAAGATTATAACACCAGAGGGTCACCCCTCCACTTT.

The chain joins TRBV28 to TRBJ2-5; 9 nucleotides align to TRBD1. This CDR3 region has 15 residues. Looked up from germline, CDR1 is MDHEN and CDR2 is SYDVKM. V lost 4 bases, J lost 4 bases, and 7 bases stayed unmatched. DNA for the CDR3: TGTGCCAGCAGTTCGTCCGGGACAGGGCTAGAGACCCAGTACTTC. It is translated as CASSSSGTGLETQYF.

The chain recombines TRBV30 with TRBJ2-7, with 8 positions matching TRBD1. The CDR3 has 14 amino acids. With V trimmed by 4 bases and J by 4 bases, 9 bases remained unmatched. The germline V gene has CDR1 GTSNPN and CDR2 SVGIG (reference sequence). The CDR3 loop reads CAWIQTGVGYEQYF. CDR3 DNA sequence: TGTGCCTGGATTCAGACAGGGGTTGGGTACGAGCAGTACTTC.

The chain recombines TRBV14 with TRBJ2-1, with 8 bases identical to TRBD2. The CDR3 loop spans 17 amino acids. Germline values: CDR1 SGHDN, CDR2 FVKESK. V shed 0 bases and J 2 bases; nucleotides not matched to a gene: 6. CDR3 residues: CASSQDIRGLAYNEQFF. CDR3 in DNA: TGTGCCAGCAGCCAAGATATTAGGGGACTAGCCTACAATGAGCAGTTCTTC.

V usage is TRBV10-1 and J usage is TRBJ2-4; TRBD2 matches 13 bases. V lost 6 bases and J lost 0; bases outside the gene matches: 11. This CDR3 has 19 amino acids. CDR1 is WNHNN and CDR2 is SYGVQD in the germline V gene (reference sequence). The CDR3 DNA sequence: TGCGCCAGCAGAGCGCCACTAGCGGGAGGGCTGGGAGCCAAAAACATTCAGTACTTC. As protein: CASRAPLAGGLGAKNIQYF.

J is TRBJ1-1 and V is TRBV30, with unresolved D. The length of the CDR3 is 14 residues. CDR1 GTSNPN and CDR2 SVGIG come from the germline V gene (reference sequence). V lost 2 bases to trimming and J lost 7 bases, with 17 bases between them. The DNA for the CDR3 is TGTGCCTGGAGTAAGAAACAGACCCCCCTTGAAGCTTTCTTT. Its translation: CAWSKKQTPLEAFF.

The chain employs TRBV6-1 and TRBJ1-4; TRBD1 is a possible D gene (6 bases). The CDR3 is 14 residues long. The germline V gene encodes CDR1 MNHNS and CDR2 SASEGT. With 6 bases removed from V and 6 bases from J, the gap between germline ends came to 14 bases. The CDR3 DNA is TGTGCCAGCAGGCGGGAGGGGGTCTATGAAAAACTGTTTTTT. Protein sequence: CASRREGVYEKLFF.

This chain uses TRBV19 with TRBJ2-1; 7 bases line up with TRBD2. This CDR3 region has 15 residues. J gave up 7 bases and V 10 bases, and 16 bases lay outside the gene matches. Germline V gene sequence: CDR1 LNHDA, CDR2 SQIVND (reference sequence). The CDR3 protein is CATQGPSGPSNEQFF. The CDR3 nucleotides are TGTGCCACCCAAGGCCCTAGCGGCCCGAGTAATGAGCAGTTCTTC.

This clone was counted between two and nine times. CDR3 region: CASSSTSRYSNQPQHF. The CDR3 coding sequence is TGTGCCAGCAGTTCCACCTCACGCTATAGCAATCAGCCCCAGCATTTT. V gene TRBV6-5 combines with J gene TRBJ1-5; no reliable D call. Trimming cost V 4 bases and J 0 bases, with 13 bases left between them. In germline, CDR1 is MNHEY, CDR2 SVGAGI. This CDR3 is built from 16 residues.

This clone was counted only a few times. The V call is TRBV28, the J call TRBJ1-1; D uncertain. Germline V gene lookup returns CDR1 MDHEN and CDR2 SYDVKM. With 6 bases removed from V and 3 bases from J, the gap between germline ends came to 11 bases. The CDR3 covers 13 residues. DNA of the CDR3: TGTGCCAGCAGAGCTTCGGAGTACACTGAAGCTTTCTTT. It is translated as CASRASEYTEAFF.